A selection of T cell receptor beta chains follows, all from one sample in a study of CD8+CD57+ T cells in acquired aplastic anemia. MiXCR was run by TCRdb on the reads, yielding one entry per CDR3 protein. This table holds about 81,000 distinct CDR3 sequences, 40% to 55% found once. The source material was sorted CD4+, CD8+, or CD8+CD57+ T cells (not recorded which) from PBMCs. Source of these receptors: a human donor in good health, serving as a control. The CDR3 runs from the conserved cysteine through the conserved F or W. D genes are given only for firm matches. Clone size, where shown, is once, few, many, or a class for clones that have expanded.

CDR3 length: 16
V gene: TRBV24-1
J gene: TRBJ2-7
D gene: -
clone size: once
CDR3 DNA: TGTGCCACCAGTACCACCGGGCCCAACTCCTACAATGAGCAGTACTTC
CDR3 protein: CATSTTGPNSYNEQYF

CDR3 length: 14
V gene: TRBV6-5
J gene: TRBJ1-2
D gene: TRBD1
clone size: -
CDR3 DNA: TGTGCCAGCAGTTACTTAGACAGGGGTGGCGGCTACACCTTC
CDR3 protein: CASSYLDRGGGYTF

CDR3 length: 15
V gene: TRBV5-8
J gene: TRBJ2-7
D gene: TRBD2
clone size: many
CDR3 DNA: TGTGCCAGCAGCCCGACTAGCGGGTACTCCTACGAGCAGTACTTC
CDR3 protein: CASSPTSGYSYEQYF

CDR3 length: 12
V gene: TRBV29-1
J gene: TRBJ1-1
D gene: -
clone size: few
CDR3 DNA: TGCAGCCAAAGTACAGGGAACACTGAAGCTTTCTTT
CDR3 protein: CSQSTGNTEAFF

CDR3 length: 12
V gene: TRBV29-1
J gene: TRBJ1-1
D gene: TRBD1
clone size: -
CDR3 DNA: TGCAGCGTGACAGGGCCCGGGACTGAAGCTTTCTTT
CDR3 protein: CSVTGPGTEAFF

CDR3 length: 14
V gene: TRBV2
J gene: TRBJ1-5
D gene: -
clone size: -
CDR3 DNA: TGTGCCAGCGGACCGACAAGTAGCAATCAGCCCCAGCATTTT
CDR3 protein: CASGPTSSNQPQHF

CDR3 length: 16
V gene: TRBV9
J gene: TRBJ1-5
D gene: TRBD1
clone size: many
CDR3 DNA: TGTGCCAGCAGCGTAGGGGGGACAGGGTGGGATCAGCCCCAGCATTTT
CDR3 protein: CASSVGGTGWDQPQHF

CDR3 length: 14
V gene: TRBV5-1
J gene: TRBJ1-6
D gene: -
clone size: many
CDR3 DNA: TGCGCCAGCAGCTTGACAGGGTACAATTCACCCCTCCACTTT
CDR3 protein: CASSLTGYNSPLHF

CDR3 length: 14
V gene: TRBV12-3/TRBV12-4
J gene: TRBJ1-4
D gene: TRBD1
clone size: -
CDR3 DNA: TGTGCCAGCAGTCCAGGGGGATTGGATGAAAAACTGTTTTTT
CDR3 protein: CASSPGGLDEKLFF

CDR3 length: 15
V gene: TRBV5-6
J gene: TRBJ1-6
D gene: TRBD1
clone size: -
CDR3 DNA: TGTGCCAGCAGCTGGGGGACAGGGGTTAATTCACCCCTCCACTTT
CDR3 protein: CASSWGTGVNSPLHF

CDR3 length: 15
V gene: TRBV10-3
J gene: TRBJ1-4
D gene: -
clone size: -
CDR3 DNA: TGTGCCATCAGTGAGGATGTGGGACGACCGGGAAAACTGTTTTTT
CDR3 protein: CAISEDVGRPGKLFF

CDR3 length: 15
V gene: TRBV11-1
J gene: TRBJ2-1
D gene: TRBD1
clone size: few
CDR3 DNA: TGTGCCAGCAGCCCTCGGACAGGGAGTTACAATGAGCAGCTCTTC
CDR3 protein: CASSPRTGSYNEQLF

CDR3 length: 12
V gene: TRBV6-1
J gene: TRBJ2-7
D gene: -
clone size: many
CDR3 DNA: TGTGCCAGCATGGGAGAGTCCTACGAGCAGTACTTC
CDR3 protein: CASMGESYEQYF

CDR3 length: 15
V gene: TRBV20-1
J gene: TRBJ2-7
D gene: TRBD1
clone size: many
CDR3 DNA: TGCAGTGCTAGAGGGGGGACAGGGCTAACCTACGAGCAGTACTTC
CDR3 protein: CSARGGTGLTYEQYF

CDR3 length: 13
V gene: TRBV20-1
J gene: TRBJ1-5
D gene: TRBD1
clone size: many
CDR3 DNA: TGCAGTGCTAGGACAGGGGTTAATCAGCCCCAGCATTTT
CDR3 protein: CSARTGVNQPQHF

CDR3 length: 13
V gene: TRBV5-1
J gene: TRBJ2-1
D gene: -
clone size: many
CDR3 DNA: TGCGCCAGCAGCTTGAACGGCTACAATGAGCAGTTCTTC
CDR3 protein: CASSLNGYNEQFF

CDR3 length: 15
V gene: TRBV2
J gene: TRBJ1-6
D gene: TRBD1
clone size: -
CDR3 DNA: TGTGCCAGCAGGGAGGGGCCAGGGGGCAATTCACCCCTCCACTTT
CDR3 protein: CASREGPGGNSPLHF

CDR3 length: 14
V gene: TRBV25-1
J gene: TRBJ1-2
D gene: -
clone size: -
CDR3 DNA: TGTGCCAGCAGTGAATTAGCCAGCAACTATGGCTACACCTTC
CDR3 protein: CASSELASNYGYTF

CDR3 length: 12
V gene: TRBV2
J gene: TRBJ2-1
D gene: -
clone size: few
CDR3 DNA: TGTGCCAGCGCCCTCAGGAACAATGAGCAGTTCTTC
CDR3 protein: CASALRNNEQFF

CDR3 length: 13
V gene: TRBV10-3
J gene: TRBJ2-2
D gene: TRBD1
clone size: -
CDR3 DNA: TGTGCCATCGGGACAGGGAACACCGGGGAGCTGTTTTTT
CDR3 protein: CAIGTGNTGELFF

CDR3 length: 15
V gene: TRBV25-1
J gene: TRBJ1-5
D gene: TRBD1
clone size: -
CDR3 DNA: TGTGCCAGCCAGACAGGGGGAGAGGTCGGTCAGCCCCAGCATTTT
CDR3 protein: CASQTGGEVGQPQHF

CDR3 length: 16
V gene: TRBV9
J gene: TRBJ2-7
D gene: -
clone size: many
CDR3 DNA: TGTGCCAGCAGCTCCTCCGACTGGCGGGGGCGTCTGGGGCAGTACTTC
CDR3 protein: CASSSSDWRGRLGQYF

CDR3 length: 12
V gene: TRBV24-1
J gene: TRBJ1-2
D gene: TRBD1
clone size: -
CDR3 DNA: TGTGCCACCAGGACAGGGGGAAATGGCTACACCTTC
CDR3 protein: CATRTGGNGYTF

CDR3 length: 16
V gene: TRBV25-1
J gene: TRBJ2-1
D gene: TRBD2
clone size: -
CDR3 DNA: TGTGCCAGCAGTCTTTCCCCCGGGACTAGCAGCAATGAGCAGTTCTTC
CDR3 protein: CASSLSPGTSSNEQFF

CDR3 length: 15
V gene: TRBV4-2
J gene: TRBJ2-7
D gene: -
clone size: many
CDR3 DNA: TGTGCCAGCAGCCCAAACCGGGACACCCCCTACGAGCAGTACTTC
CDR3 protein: CASSPNRDTPYEQYF

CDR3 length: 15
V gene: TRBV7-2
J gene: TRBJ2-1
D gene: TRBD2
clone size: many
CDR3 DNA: TGTGCCAGCAGCTTAGCGGGAGGGCCCGATACTGAGCAGTTCTTC
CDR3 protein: CASSLAGGPDTEQFF

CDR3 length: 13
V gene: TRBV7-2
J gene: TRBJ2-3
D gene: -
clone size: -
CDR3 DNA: TGTGCCAGCAGCTCGTATTTCACAGATACGCAGTATTTT
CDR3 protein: CASSSYFTDTQYF

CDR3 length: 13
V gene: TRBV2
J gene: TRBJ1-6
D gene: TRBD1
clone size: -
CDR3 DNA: TGTGCCAGCAGCGGGGACAGGGGTTCACCCCTCCACTTT
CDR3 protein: CASSGDRGSPLHF

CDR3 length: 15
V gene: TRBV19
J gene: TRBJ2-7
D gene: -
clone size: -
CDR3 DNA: TGTGCCAGTAGTATCAGGCCAGGGGACGCCTACGAGCAGTACTTC
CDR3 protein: CASSIRPGDAYEQYF

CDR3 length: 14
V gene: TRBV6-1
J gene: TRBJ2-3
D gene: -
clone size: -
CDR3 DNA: TGTGCCAGCAGTGTGCTTACAGGAAAAGATACGCAGTATTTT
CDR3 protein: CASSVLTGKDTQYF

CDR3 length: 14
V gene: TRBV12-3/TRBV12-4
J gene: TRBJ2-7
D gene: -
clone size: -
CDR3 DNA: TGTGCCAGCACTGTTAGTGGGACGGCATACGAGCAGTACTTC
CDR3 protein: CASTVSGTAYEQYF

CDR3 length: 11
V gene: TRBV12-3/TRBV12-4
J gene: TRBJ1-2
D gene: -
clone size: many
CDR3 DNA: TGTGCCAGCAGTTCAGCATATGGCTACACCTTC
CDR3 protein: CASSSAYGYTF

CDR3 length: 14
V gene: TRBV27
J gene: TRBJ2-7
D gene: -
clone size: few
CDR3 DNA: TGTGCCAGCAGTCTTAGAGGGTGGGGCTACGAGCAGTACTTC
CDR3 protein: CASSLRGWGYEQYF

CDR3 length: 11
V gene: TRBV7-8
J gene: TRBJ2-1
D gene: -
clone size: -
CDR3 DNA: TGTGCCAGCAGCAAGGTGACTGAGCAATTCTTC
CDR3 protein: CASSKVTEQFF

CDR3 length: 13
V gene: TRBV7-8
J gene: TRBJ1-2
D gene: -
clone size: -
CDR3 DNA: TGTGCCAGCAGTCTCTGGGACACTTATGGCTACACCTTC
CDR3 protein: CASSLWDTYGYTF

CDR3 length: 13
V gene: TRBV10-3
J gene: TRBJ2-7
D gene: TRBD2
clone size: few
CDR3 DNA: TGTGCCATCAGTGTGGGGACTATCTACGAGCAGTACTTC
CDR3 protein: CAISVGTIYEQYF

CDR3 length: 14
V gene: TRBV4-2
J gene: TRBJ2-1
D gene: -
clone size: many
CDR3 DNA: TGTGCCAGCAGCCAAGATGGCGACAGGAGTGAGCAGTTCTTC
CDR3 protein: CASSQDGDRSEQFF

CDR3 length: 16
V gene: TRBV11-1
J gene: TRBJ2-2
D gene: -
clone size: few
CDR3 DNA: TGTGCCAGCCCCTTTGATGTCAGGCAGACCACCGGGGAGCTGTTTTTT
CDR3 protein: CASPFDVRQTTGELFF

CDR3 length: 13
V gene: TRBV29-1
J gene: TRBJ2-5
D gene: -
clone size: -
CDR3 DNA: TGCAGCGTTTTTGTGGGGGGCCAGGAGGCCCAGTACTTC
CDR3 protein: CSVFVGGQEAQYF

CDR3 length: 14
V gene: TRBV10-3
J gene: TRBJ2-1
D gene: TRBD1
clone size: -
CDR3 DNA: TGTGCCATCAGTGAGCGGACAGGCGACAATGAGCAGTTCTTC
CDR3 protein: CAISERTGDNEQFF

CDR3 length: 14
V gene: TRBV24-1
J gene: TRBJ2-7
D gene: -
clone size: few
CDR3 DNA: TGTGCCACCAGTTCATCCGGGGTCTCCTACGAGCAGTACTTC
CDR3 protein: CATSSSGVSYEQYF

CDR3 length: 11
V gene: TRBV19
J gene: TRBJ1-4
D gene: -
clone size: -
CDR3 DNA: TGTGCCACAAAATCGTACGAAAAACTGTTTTTT
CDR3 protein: CATKSYEKLFF

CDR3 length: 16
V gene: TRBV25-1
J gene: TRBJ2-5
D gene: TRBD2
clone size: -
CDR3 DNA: TGTGCCAGCAGTGCCCTAGCGGGACTGGTGCAGGAGACCCAGTACTTC
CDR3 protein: CASSALAGLVQETQYF

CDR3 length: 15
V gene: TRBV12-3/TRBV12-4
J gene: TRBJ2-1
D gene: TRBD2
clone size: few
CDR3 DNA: TGTGCCAGCAGTTTACTAGCGGGGGATTACAATGAGCAGTTCTTC
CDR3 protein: CASSLLAGDYNEQFF

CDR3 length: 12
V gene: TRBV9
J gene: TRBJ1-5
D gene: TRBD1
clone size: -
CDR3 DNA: TGTGCCCCCAGGGGGACAGGCCAGCCCCAGCATTTT
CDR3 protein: CAPRGTGQPQHF

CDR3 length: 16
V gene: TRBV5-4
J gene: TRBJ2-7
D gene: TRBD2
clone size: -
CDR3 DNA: TGTGCCAGCAGCTCCCGACTAGCGGGACCCCTCTACGAGCAGTACTTC
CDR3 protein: CASSSRLAGPLYEQYF

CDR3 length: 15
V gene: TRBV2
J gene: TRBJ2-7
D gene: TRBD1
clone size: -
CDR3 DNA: TGTGCCAGCAGTAACGGACCAGGGGGACCCTACGAGCAGTACTTC
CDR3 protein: CASSNGPGGPYEQYF

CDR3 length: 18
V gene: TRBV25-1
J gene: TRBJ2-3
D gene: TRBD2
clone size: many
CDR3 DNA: TGTGCCAGCAGCGCGAGACTAGCGGGGGGACCGGGGGAAGATACGCAGTATTTT
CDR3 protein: CASSARLAGGPGEDTQYF

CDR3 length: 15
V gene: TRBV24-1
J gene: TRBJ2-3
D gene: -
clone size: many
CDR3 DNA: TGTGCCACCAGTGACCTAACAGGGTCCACAGATACGCAGTATTTT
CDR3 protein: CATSDLTGSTDTQYF

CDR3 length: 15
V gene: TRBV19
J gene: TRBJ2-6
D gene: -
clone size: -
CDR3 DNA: TGTGCCAGTAGTATCGGTGAGGCTGGGGCCAACGTCCTGACTTTC
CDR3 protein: CASSIGEAGANVLTF

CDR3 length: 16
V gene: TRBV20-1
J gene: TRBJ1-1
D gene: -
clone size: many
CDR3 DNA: TGCAGTGCTAGAGAGCGAGGGCGGGGAGTGAACACTGAAGCTTTCTTT
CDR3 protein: CSARERGRGVNTEAFF

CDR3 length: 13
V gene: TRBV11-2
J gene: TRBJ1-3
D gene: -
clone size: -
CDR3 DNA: TGTGCCAGCAGCTTGGACAGCGGAAACACCATATATTTT
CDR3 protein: CASSLDSGNTIYF